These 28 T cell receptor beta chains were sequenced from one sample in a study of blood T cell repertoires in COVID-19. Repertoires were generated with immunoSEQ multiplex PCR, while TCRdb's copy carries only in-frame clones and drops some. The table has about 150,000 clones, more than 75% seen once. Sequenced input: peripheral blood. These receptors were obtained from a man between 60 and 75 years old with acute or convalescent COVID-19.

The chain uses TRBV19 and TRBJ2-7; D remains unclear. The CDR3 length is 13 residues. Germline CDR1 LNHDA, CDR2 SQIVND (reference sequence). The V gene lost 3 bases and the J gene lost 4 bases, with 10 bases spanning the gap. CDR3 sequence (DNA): TGTGCCAGTAGTATGAGGCCTGGATACGAGCAGTACTTC. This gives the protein CASSMRPGYEQYF.

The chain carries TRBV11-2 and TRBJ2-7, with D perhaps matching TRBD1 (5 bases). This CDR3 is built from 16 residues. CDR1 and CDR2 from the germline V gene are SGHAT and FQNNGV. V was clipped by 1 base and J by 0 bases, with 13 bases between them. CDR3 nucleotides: TGTGCCAGCAGCTTAGTCTCACAGGCTGTCTCCTACGAGCAGTACTTC. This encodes CASSLVSQAVSYEQYF.

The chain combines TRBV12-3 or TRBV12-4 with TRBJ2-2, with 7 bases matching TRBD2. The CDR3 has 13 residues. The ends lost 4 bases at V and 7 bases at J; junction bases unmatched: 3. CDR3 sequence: CASSWEGRGELFF. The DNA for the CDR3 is TGTGCCAGCAGTTGGGAGGGGCGCGGGGAGCTGTTTTTT.

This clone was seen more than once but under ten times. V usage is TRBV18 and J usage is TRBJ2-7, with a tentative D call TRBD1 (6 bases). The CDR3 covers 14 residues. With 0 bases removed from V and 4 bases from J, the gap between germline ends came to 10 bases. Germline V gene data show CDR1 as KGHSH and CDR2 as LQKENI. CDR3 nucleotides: TGTGCCAGCTCACCACCCACAGGGTGGTACGAGCAGTACTTC. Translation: CASSPPTGWYEQYF.

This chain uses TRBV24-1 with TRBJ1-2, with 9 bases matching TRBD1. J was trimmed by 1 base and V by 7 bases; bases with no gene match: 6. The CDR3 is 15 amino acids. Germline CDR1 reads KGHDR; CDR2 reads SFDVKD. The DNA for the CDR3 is TGTGCCACCAGGGGTGGGACAGGGATTAACTATGGCTACACCTTC. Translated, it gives CATRGGTGINYGYTF.

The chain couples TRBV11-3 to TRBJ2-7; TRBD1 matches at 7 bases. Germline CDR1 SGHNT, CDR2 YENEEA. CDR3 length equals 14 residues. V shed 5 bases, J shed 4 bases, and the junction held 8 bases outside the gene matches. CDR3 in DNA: TGTGCCAGCAGCCCCGGACAGGCTTTATACGAGCAGTACTTC. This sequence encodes CASSPGQALYEQYF. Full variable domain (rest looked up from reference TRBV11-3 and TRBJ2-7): EAGVVQSPRYKIIEKKQPVAFWCNPISGHNTLYWYLQNLGQGPELLIRYENEEAVDDSQLPKDRFSAERLKGVDSTLKIQPAELGDSAVYLCASSPGQALYEQYFGPGTRLTVT.

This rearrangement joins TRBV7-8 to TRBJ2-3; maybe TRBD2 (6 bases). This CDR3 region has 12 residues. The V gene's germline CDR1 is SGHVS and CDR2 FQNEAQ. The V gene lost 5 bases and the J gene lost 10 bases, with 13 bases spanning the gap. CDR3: CASSLRLEAQYF. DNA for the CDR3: TGTGCCAGCAGCCTGCGACTAGAAGCGCAGTATTTT. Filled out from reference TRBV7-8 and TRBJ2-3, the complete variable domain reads GAGVSQSPRYKVAKRGQDVALRCDPISGHVSLFWYQQALGQGPEFLTYFQNEAQLDKSGLPSDRFFAERPEGSVSTLKIQRTQQEDSAVYLCASSLRLEAQYFGPGTRLTVL.

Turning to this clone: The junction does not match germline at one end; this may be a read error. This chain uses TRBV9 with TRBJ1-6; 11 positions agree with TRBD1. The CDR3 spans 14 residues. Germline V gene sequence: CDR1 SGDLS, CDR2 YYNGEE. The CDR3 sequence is CASNSGTGGSPPHF. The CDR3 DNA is TGTGCCAGCAACTCCGGGACAGGGGGTTCACCCCCCCACTTT.

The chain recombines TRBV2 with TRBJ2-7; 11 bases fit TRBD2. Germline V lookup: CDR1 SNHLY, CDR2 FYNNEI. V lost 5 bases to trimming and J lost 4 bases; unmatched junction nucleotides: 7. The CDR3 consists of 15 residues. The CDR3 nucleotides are TGTGCCAGCAGTACCCCTAGCGGGGGGACGTACGAGCAGTACTTC. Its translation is CASSTPSGGTYEQYF. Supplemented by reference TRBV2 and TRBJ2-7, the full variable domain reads EPEVTQTPSHQVTQMGQEVILRCVPISNHLYFYWYRQILGQKVEFLVSFYNNEISEKSEIFDDQFSVERPDGSNFTLKIRSTKLEDSAMYFCASSTPSGGTYEQYFGPGTRLTVT.

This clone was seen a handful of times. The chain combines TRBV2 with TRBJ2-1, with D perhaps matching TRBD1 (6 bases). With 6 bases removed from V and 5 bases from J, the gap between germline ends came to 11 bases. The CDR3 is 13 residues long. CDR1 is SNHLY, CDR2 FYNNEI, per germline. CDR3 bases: TGTGCCAGCAGACCACAGGGAGACAATGAGCAGTTCTTC. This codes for CASRPQGDNEQFF.

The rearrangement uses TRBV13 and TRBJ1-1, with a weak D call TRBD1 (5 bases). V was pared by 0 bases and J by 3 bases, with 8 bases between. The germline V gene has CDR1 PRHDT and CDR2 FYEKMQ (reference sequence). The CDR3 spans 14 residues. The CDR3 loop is CASSLGWGDTEAFF. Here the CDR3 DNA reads TGTGCCAGCAGCTTAGGCTGGGGGGACACTGAAGCTTTCTTT.

The CDR3 DNA follows: TGTGCCAGCAGTTTACCCCTACAGGAGAACACTGAAGCTTTCTTT. Translating gives CASSLPLQENTEAFF. The chain joins TRBV28 to TRBJ1-1; D perhaps matches TRBD1 (5 bases). Germline V gene data show CDR1 as MDHEN and CDR2 as SYDVKM. The CDR3 spans 15 residues. V was clipped by 2 bases and J by 1 base, with 11 bases between them.

In nucleotides, the CDR3 is TGTGCCAGCAGTTTCCCGGGAGGAGGCAATGAGCAGTTCTTC. This codes for CASSFPGGGNEQFF. The chain has TRBV28 and TRBJ2-1; 7 bases match TRBD2. V gave up 3 bases and J gave up 6 bases; unmatched junction bases: 5. The CDR3 runs 14 residues. Germline values: CDR1 MDHEN, CDR2 SYDVKM. Variable domain in full (rest from reference TRBV28 and TRBJ2-1): DVKVTQSSRYLVKRTGEKVFLECVQDMDHENMFWYRQDPGLGLRLIYFSYDVKMKEKGDIPEGYSVSREKKERFSLILESASTNQTSMYLCASSFPGGGNEQFFGPGTRLTVL.

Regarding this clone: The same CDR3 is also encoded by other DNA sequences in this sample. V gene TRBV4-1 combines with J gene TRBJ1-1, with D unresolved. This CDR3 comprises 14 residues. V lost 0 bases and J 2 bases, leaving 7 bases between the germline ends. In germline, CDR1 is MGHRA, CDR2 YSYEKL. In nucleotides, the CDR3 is TGCGCCAGCAGCCAAGAACCGGGAAACACTGAAGCTTTCTTT. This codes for CASSQEPGNTEAFF.

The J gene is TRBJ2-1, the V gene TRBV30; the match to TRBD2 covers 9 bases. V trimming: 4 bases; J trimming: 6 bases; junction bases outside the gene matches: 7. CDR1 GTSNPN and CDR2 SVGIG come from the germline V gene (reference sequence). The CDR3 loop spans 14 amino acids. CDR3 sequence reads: CAWTHGLARNEQFF. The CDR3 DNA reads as TGTGCCTGGACCCACGGACTAGCGCGCAATGAGCAGTTCTTC.

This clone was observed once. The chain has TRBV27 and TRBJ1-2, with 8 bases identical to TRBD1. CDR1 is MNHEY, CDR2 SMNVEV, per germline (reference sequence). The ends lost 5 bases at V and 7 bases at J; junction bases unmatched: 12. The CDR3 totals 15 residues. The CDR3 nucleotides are TGTGCCAGCAGTGCCCGGAACAACAGGGGGGGTGGCTACACCTTC. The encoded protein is CASSARNNRGGGYTF.

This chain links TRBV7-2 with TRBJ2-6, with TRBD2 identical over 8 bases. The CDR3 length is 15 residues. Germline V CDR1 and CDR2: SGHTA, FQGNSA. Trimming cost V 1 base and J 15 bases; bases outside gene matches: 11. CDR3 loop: CASSLGGGGGLDLTF. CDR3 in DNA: TGTGCCAGCAGCTTAGGCGGTGGCGGGGGGCTGGACCTGACTTTC.

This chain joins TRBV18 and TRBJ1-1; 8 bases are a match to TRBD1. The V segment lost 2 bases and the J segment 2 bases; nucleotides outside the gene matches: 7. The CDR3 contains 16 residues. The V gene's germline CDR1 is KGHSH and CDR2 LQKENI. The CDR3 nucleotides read TGTGCCAGCTCACCAATGACAGGGGACGTTAACACTGAAGCTTTCTTT. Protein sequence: CASSPMTGDVNTEAFF.

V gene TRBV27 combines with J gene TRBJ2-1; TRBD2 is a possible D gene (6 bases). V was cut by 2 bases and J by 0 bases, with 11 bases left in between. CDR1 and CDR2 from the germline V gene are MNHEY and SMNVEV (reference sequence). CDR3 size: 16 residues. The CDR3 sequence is CASSLVGGISYNEQFF. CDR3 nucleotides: TGTGCCAGCAGTTTAGTCGGCGGGATCTCCTACAATGAGCAGTTCTTC.

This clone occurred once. CDR3 in amino acids: CASSFGQRNTEAFF. The CDR3 DNA sequence: TGCGCCAGCAGCTTCGGACAGAGGAACACTGAAGCTTTCTTT. The chain joins TRBV5-1 to TRBJ1-1; weak D call: TRBD1 (6 bases). The CDR3 loop spans 14 amino acids. Germline CDR1 reads SGHRS; CDR2 reads YFSETQ. V lost 2 bases, J lost 1 base, and 9 bases lay in between.

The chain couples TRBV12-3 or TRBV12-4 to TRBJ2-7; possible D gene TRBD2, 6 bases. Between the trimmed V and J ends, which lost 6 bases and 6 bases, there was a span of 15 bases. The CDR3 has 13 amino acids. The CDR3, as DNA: TGTGCCAGCAGCCCCGGGACTTTCGTCGAGCAGTACTTC. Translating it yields CASSPGTFVEQYF.

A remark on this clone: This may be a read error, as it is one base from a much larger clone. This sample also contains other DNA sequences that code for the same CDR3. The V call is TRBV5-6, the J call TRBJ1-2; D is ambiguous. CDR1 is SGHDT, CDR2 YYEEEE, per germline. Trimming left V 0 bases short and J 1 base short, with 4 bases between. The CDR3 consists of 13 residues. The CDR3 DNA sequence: TGTGCCAGCAGCTTGGATAGTAACTATGGCTACACCTTC. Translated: CASSLDSNYGYTF. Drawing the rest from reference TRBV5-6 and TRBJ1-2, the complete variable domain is DAGVTQSPTHLIKTRGQQVTLRCSPKSGHDTVSWYQQALGQGPQFIFQYYEEEERQRGNFPDRFSGHQFPNYSSELNVNALLLGDSALYLCASSLDSNYGYTFGSGTRLTVV.

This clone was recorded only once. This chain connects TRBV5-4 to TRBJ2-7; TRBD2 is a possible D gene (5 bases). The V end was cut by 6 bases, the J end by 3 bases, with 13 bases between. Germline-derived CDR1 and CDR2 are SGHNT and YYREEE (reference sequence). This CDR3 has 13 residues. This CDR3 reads CASTRESGYEQYF. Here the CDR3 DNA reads TGTGCCAGCACGAGGGAGAGTGGCTACGAGCAGTACTTC.

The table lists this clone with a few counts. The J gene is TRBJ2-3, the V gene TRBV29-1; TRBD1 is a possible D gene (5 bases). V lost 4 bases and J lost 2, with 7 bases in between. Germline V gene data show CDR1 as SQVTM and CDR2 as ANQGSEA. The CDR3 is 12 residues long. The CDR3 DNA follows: TGCAGCGTTGGACAGAACACAGATACGCAGTATTTT. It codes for CSVGQNTDTQYF.

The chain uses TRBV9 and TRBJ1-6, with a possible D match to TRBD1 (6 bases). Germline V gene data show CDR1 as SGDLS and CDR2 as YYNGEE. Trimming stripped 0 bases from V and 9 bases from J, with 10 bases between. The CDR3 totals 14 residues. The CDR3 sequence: CASSVDGGGSPLHF. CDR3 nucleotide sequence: TGTGCCAGCAGCGTAGATGGGGGCGGTTCACCCCTCCACTTT.

This CDR3 reads CASSELSESIAKNIQYF. CDR3 in DNA: TGTGCCAGCAGTGAGTTGTCCGAAAGTATAGCCAAAAACATTCAGTACTTC. The chain has TRBV28 and TRBJ2-4; no reliable D call. This CDR3 comprises 17 residues. The V gene lost 5 bases and the J gene lost 0 bases, with 17 bases spanning the gap. The germline V gene encodes CDR1 MDHEN and CDR2 SYDVKM. The variable domain in full, completed from reference TRBV28 and TRBJ2-4, reads DVKVTQSSRYLVKRTGEKVFLECVQDMDHENMFWYRQDPGLGLRLIYFSYDVKMKEKGDIPEGYSVSREKKERFSLILESASTNQTSMYLCASSELSESIAKNIQYFGAGTRLSVL.

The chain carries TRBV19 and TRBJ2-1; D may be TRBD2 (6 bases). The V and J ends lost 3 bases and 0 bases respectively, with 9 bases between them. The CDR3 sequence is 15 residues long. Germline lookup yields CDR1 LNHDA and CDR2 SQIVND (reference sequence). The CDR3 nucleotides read TGTGCCAGTAGTATGAGCGGGTCCTCCTACAATGAGCAGTTCTTC. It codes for CASSMSGSSYNEQFF.

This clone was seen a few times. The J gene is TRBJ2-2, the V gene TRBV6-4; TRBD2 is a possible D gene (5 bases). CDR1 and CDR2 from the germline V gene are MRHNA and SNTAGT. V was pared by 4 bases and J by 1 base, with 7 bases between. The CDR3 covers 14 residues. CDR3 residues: CASSGGWNTGELFF. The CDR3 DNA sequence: TGTGCCAGCAGTGGAGGGTGGAACACCGGGGAGCTGTTTTTT.